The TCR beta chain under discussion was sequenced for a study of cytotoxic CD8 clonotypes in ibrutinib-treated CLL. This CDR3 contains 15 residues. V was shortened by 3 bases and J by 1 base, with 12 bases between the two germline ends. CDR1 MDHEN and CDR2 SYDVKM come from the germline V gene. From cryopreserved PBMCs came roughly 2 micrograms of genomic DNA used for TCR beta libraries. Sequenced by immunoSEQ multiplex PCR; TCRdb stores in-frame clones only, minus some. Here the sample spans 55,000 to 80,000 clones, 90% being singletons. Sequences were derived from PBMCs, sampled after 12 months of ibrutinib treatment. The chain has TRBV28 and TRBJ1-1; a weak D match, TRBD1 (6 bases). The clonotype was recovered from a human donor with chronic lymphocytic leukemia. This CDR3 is CASSFYRDANTEAFF. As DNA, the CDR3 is TGTGCCAGCAGTTTCTACAGGGATGCGAACACTGAAGCTTTCTTT. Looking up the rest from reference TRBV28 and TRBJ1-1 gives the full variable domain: DVKVTQSSRYLVKRTGEKVFLECVQDMDHENMFWYRQDPGLGLRLIYFSYDVKMKEKGDIPEGYSVSREKKERFSLILESASTNQTSMYLCASSFYRDANTEAFFGQGTRLTVV.